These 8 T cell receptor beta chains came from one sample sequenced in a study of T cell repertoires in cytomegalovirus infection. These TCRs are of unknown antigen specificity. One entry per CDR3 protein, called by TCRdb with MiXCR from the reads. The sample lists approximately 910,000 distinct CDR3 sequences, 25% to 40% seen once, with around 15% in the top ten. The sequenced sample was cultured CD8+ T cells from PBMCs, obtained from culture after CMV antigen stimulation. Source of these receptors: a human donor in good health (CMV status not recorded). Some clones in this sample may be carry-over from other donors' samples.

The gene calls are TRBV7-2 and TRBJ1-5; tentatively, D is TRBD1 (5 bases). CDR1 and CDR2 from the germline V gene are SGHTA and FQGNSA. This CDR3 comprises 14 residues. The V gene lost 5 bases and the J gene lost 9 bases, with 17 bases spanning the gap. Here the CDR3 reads CASSLGGGGWPQHF. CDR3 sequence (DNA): TGTGCCAGCAGCCTCGGGGGGGGGGGGTGGCCCCAGCATTTT.

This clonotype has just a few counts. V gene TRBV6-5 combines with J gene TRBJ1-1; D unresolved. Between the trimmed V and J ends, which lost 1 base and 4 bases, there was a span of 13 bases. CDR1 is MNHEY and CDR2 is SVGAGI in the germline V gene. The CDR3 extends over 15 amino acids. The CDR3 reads CASSYYLEPATEAFF. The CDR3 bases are TGTGCCAGCAGTTACTACCTCGAACCGGCCACTGAAGCTTTCTTT.

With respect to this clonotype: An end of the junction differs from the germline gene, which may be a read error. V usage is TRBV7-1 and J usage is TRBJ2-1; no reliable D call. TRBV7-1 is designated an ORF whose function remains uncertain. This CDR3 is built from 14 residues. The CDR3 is CVSSPEAHYNEQFF. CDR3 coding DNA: TGTGTCAGCAGCCCCGAGGCTCACTACAATGAGCAGTTCTTC.

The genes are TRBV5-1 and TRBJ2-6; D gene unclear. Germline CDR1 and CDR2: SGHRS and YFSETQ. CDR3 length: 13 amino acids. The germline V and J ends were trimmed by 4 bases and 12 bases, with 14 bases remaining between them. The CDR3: CASSTDTNAVLTF. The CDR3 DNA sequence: TGCGCCAGCAGCACTGACACAAACGCCGTCCTGACTTTC. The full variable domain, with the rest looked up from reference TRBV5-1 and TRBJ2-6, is KAGVTQTPRYLIKTRGQQVTLSCSPISGHRSVSWYQQTPGQGLQFLFEYFSETQRNKGNFPGRFSGRQFSNSRSEMNVSTLELGDSALYLCASSTDTNAVLTFGAGSRLTVL.

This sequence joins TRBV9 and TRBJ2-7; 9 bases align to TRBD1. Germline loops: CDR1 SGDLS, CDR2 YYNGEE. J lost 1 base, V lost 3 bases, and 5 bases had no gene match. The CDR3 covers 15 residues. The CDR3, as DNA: TGTGCCAGCAGCGCAGGGGACAGGGCGTCCTACGAGCAGTACTTC. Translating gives CASSAGDRASYEQYF.

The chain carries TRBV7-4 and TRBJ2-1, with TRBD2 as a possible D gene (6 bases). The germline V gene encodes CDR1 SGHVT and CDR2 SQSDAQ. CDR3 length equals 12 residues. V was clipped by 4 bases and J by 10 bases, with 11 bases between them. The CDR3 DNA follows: TGTGCCAGCAGCTGGGAGGTGGACGAGCAGTTCTTC. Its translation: CASSWEVDEQFF.

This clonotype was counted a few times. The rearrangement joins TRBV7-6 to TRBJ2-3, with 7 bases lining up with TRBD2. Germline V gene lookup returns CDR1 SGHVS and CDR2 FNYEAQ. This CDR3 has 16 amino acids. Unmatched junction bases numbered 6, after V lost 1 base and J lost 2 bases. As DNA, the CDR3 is TGTGCCAGCAGCTTAGTTATCAGCGGGGACACAGATACGCAGTATTTT. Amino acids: CASSLVISGDTDTQYF.

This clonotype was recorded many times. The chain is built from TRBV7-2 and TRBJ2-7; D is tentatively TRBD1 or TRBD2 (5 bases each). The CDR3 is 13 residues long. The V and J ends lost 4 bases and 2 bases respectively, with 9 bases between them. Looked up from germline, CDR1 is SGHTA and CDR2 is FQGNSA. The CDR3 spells CASSSGRAYEQYV. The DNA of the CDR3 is TGTGCCAGCAGCTCGGGACGCGCCTACGAGCAGTACGTC.